This paragraph reports one T cell receptor (beta chain). The antigen is undetermined. V was clipped by 11 bases and J by 8 bases; unmatched bases: 11. The CDR3 loop spans 14 amino acids. Germline V gives CDR1 ENHRY, CDR2 SYGVKD. This record belongs to a study of beta chain features in type 1 diabetes. Broader study findings: Fewer insertions but more deletions were seen at VDJ junctions in type 1 diabetes patients.

The study reverse transcribed the entire isolated RNA, so it sequenced expressed TCRB transcripts. Clones were read by immunoSEQ multiplex PCR, and TCRdb kept only the in-frame ones, dropping some. The sample comprises roughly 250,000 clones, about 63% of which are singletons, and about 0.051% rests with the top ten. Sequenced input: naive CD4+ T cells from blood. This sequence joins TRBV10-3 and TRBJ2-2; 10 positions match TRBD2. This sequence was found in a man aged 25-45 years in good health. DNA of the CDR3: TGTGCCGCCCGTGGTAGCGGGGGGACGGGGGAGCTGTTTTTT. This sequence encodes CAARGSGGTGELFF.